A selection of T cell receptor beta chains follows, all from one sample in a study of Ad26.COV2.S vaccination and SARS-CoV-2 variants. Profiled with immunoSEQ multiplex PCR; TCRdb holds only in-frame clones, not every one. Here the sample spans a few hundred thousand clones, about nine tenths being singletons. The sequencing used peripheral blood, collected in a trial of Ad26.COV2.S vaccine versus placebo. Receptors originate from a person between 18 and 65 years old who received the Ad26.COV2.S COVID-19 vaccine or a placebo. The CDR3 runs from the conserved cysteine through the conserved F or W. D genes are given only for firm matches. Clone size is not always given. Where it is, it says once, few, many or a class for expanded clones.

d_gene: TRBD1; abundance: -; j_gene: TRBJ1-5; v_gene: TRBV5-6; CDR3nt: TGTGCCAGCAGCCAGACAGGGGGTAACAATCAGCCCCAGCATTTT; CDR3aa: CASSQTGGNNQPQHF
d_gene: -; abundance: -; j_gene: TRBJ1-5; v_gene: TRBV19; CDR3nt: TGTGCCAGTAGTATCGCAGGGGTCAATCAGCCCCAGCATTTT; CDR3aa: CASSIAGVNQPQHF
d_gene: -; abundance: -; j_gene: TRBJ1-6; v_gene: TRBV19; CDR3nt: TGTGCCAGTAGTACGGCCCATTTGAATTCACCCCTCCACTTT; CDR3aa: CASSTAHLNSPLHF
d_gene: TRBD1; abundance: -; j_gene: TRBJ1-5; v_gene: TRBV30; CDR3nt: TGTGCCTGGAGTTTCAGGGGGAGCAATCAGCCCCAGCATTTT; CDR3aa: CAWSFRGSNQPQHF
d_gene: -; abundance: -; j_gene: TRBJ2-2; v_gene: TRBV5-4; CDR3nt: TGTGCCACCCAGGGGGGGGGCAGGACCGGGGAGCTGTTTTTT; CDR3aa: CATQGGGRTGELFF
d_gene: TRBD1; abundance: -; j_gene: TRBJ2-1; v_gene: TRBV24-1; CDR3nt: TGTGCCACCAGTGGACAGGGCAGTCGGAATGAGCAGTTCTTC; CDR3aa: CATSGQGSRNEQFF
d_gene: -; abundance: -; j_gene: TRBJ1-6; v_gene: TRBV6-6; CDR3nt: TGTGCCAGCAGTTACTCGGCGGCAGCCTCCAATTCACCCCTCCACTTT; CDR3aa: CASSYSAAASNSPLHF
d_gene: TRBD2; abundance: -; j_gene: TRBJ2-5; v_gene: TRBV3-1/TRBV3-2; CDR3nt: TGTGCCAGCAGCCTAACAGCGGGAGAAGAGACCCAGTACTTC; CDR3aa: CASSLTAGEETQYF
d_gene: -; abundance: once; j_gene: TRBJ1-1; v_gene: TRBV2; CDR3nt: TGTGCCAGCAGGCCGGGACTGCCGAACACTGAAGCTTTCTTT; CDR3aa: CASRPGLPNTEAFF
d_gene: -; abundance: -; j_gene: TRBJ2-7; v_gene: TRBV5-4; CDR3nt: TGTGCCAGCAGCTTGGACCAGTCCACGGCCTACGAGCAGTACTTC; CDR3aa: CASSLDQSTAYEQYF
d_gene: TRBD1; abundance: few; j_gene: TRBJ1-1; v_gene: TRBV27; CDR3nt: TGTGCCAGCAGTTTTCAGACAGGGGTTGAAGCTTTCTTT; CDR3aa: CASSFQTGVEAFF
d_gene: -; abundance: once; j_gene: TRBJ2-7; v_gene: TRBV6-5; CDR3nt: TGTGCCAGCAGTTACGGAGGCTTCAGCTCCTACGAGCAGTACTTC; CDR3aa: CASSYGGFSSYEQYF
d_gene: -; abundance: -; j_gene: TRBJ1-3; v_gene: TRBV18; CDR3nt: TGTGCCAGCTCACCGGGAAACACCATATATTTT; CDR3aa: CASSPGNTIYF
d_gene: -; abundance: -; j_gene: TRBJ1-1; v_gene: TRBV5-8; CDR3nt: TGTGCCAGCAGACGGGAGGGGCGCGATATTACTTTCTTT; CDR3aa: CASRREGRDITFF
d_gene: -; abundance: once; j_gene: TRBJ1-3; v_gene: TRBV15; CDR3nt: TGTGCCACCAGCAGAGATCGGGCAGAAGGGAACACCATATATTTT; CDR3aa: CATSRDRAEGNTIYF
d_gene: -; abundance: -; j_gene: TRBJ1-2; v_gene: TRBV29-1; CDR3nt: TGCAGCGTCGGACTGACGGGTATATATGGCTACACCTTC; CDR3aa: CSVGLTGIYGYTF
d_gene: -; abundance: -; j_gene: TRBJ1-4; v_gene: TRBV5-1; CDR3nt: TGCGCCAGCAGCACTGGACGCATAAATGAAAAACTGTTTTTT; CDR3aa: CASSTGRINEKLFF
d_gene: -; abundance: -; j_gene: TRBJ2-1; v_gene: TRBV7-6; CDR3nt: TGTGCCAGCAGCTTAGCGGCAACGGACGGGGGTAATGAGCAGTTCTTC; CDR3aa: CASSLAATDGGNEQFF
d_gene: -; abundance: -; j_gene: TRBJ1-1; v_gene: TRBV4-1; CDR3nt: TGCGCCAGCAGCCAAGGACAGTTGAACACTGAAGCTTTCTTT; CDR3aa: CASSQGQLNTEAFF
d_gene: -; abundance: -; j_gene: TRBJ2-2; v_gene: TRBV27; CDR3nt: TGTGCCAGCAGACTCAACCTCGCAGGGAACACCGGGGAGCTGTTTTTT; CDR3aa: CASRLNLAGNTGELFF
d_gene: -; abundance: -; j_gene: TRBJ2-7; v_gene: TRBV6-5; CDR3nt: TGTGCCAGCAGTTTTCAAGGGGACGAGCAGTACTTC; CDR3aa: CASSFQGDEQYF
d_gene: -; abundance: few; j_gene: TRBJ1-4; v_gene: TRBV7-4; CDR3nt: TGTGCCAGCAGCTACGACAACAGTAATGAAAAACTGTTTTTT; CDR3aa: CASSYDNSNEKLFF
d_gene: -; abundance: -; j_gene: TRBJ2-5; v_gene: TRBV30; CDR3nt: TGTGCCTGGAGAGACAGTTTAGAGCAAGAGACCCAGTACTTC; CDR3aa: CAWRDSLEQETQYF
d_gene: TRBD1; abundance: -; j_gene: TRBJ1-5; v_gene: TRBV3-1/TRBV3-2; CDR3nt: TGTGCCAGCAGCCAGGCCTTCGACAGGGGGAATCAGCCCCAGCATTTT; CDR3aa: CASSQAFDRGNQPQHF
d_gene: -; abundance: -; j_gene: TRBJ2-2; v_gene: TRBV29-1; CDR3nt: TGCAGCGTTGGATTTTGGTCGGGGGCGTGGAACACCGGGGAGCTGTTTTTT; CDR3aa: CSVGFWSGAWNTGELFF
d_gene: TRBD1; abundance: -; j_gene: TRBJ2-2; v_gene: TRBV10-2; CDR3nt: TGCGCCAGCAGTGAGCCAGGGGGCAACACCGGGGAGCTGTTTTTT; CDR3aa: CASSEPGGNTGELFF
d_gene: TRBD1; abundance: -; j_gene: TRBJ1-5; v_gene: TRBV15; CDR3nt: TGTGCCACCAGCAAAGACAGGGCCAATCAGCCCCAGCATTTT; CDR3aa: CATSKDRANQPQHF
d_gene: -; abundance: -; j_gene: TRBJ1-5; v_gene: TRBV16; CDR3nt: TGTGCCAGCAGCGGTCAGGGCTTTGGTCAGCCCCAGCATTTT; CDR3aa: CASSGQGFGQPQHF
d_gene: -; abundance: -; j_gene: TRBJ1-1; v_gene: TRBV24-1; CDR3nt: TGTGCCACCAGGGACCAGGGGAACACTGAAGCTTTCTTT; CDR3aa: CATRDQGNTEAFF
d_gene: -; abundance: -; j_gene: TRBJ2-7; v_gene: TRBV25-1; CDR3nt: TGTGCCAGCAGTGAATCCCTACCCGAGCAGTACTTC; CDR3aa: CASSESLPEQYF
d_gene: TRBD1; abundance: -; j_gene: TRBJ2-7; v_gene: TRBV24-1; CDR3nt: TGTGCCACCAGTGAGATGAACAGGGGAGTACCCTACGAGCAGTACTTC; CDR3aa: CATSEMNRGVPYEQYF
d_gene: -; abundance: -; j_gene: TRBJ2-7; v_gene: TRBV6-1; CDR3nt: TGTGCCAGCAGTGAACTTGGTAGAAACGAGCAGTACTTC; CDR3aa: CASSELGRNEQYF
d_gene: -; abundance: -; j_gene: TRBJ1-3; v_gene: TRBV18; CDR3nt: TGTGCCAGCTCACCACAGGGATCAGGAAACACCATATATTTT; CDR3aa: CASSPQGSGNTIYF
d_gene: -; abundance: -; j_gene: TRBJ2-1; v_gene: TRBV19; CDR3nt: TGTGCCAGTAGTCGGGGGCAGGGTTGGAATGAGCAGTTCTTC; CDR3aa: CASSRGQGWNEQFF
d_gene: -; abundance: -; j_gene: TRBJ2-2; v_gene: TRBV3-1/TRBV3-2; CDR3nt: TGTGCCAGCAGCCAAGAGATCGGTGCGCGTACCGGGGAGCTGTTTTTT; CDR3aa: CASSQEIGARTGELFF
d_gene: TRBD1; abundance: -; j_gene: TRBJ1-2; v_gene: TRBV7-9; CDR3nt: TGTGCCAGCAGCTTGGGACAGAACTATGGCTACACCTTC; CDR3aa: CASSLGQNYGYTF
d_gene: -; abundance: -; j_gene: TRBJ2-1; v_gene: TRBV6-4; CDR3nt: TGTGCCAGCAGTGCGCAGTTCCCTTCCTACAATGAGCAGTTCTTC; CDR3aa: CASSAQFPSYNEQFF
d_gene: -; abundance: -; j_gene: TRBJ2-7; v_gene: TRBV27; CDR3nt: TGTGCCAGCAGTACCAGACAGAGACCAGTATCCTACGAGCAGTACTTC; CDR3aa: CASSTRQRPVSYEQYF
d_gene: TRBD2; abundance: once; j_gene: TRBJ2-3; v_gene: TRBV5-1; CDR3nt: TGCGCCAGCACAAACCAGCGGGGGAACGCAGATACGCAGTATTTT; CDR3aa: CASTNQRGNADTQYF
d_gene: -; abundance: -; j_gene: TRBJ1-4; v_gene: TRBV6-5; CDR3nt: TGTGCCAGCAGTTACTCCAGGGATTATGAAAAACTGTTTTTT; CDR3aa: CASSYSRDYEKLFF
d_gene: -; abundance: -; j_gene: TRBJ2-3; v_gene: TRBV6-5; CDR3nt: TGTGCCAGCAGCTCCGGGCCCTTTGAGACAGATACGCAGTATTTT; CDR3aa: CASSSGPFETDTQYF
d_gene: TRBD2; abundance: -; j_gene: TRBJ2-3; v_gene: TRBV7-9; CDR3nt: TGTGCCAGCAGCTTGGGCGGGGGTGGCACAGATACGCAGTATTTT; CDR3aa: CASSLGGGGTDTQYF
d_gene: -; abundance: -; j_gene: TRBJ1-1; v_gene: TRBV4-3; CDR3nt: TGCGCCAGCAGCCTTGACACGAACACTGAAGCTTTCTTT; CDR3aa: CASSLDTNTEAFF